The 19 T cell receptor beta chains below come from one sample, sequenced in a study of blood T cell repertoires in COVID-19. Clones were sequenced by immunoSEQ multiplex PCR, and TCRdb holds only the in-frame ones, with some missing. This sample has around 110,000 clones; about 80% occur once, and the top ten carry more than 13%. The sequenced material came from peripheral blood. These receptors came from a woman aged 55-70 years with acute or convalescent COVID-19.

This rearrangement joins TRBV7-8 to TRBJ2-4, with 10 bases aligning to TRBD2. CDR3 length equals 19 residues. Trimming took 2 bases from V and 1 from J; bases not matched to a gene: 11. Germline lookup yields CDR1 SGHVS and CDR2 FQNEAQ. CDR3 residues: CASSLRPSGSGEAKNIQYF. CDR3 in DNA: TGTGCCAGCAGCTTAAGGCCTAGCGGGAGTGGAGAGGCCAAAAACATTCAGTACTTC.

This clone was seen only once. The rearrangement uses TRBV29-1 and TRBJ2-7; TRBD1 matches 10 bases. From germline, CDR1 is SQVTM and CDR2 ANQGSEA. This CDR3 has 14 residues. V dropped 7 bases and J dropped 5; count of bases not matched to a gene: 11. DNA of the CDR3: TGCAGCGGGGGGTCAACCGGGACAGGGGACGAGCAGTACTTC. Translated: CSGGSTGTGDEQYF.

CDR3: CASSLGAGGTDTQYF. The CDR3 DNA reads as TGTGCCAGCAGTCTAGGTGCGGGGGGCACAGATACGCAGTATTTT. The rearrangement joins TRBV13 to TRBJ2-3; TRBD2 matches at 7 bases. V was pared by 6 bases and J by 1 base, with 7 bases of the junction left unmatched. The CDR3 extends over 15 amino acids. CDR1 is PRHDT, CDR2 FYEKMQ, per germline (reference sequence).

CDR3 amino acids: CASTAVGSVNEQFF. CDR3 DNA: TGTGCCAGCACTGCGGTTGGTTCGGTCAATGAGCAGTTCTTC. The chain links TRBV7-8 to TRBJ2-1; D is uncertain. The CDR3 loop spans 14 amino acids. Germline CDR1 SGHVS, CDR2 FQNEAQ. V was trimmed by 7 bases and J by 6 bases, leaving 16 bases between them.

The genes are TRBV7-2 and TRBJ1-3, with a weak D call TRBD1 (5 bases). The CDR3 is made up of 17 amino acids. The V gene's germline CDR1 is SGHTA and CDR2 FQGNSA. The V end lost 5 bases, the J end lost 0 bases, and 17 bases lay between the germline ends. CDR3 in amino acids: CASSLRSARVSGNTIYF. CDR3 DNA: TGTGCCAGCAGCCTCCGCTCGGCCAGGGTCTCTGGAAACACCATATATTTT.

The J gene is TRBJ2-7, the V gene TRBV6-6; no firm D call. Trimming left V 8 bases short and J 8 bases short, with 7 bases between. Germline V gene data show CDR1 as MNHNY and CDR2 as SVGAGI (reference sequence). This CDR3 is built from 9 residues. The CDR3 spells CASGDQQYF. The DNA of the CDR3 is TGTGCCAGCGGAGACCAGCAGTACTTC.

The genes are TRBV9 and TRBJ2-5; D is ambiguous. This CDR3 has 14 amino acids. Germline loops: CDR1 SGDLS, CDR2 YYNGEE. Trimming cost V 0 bases and J 5 bases, with 11 bases left between them. CDR3 DNA sequence: TGTGCCAGCAGCGTAGGTCCAGGCGTGGAGACCCAGTACTTC. This gives the protein CASSVGPGVETQYF.

V usage is TRBV27 and J usage is TRBJ2-7; TRBD2 aligns across 7 bases. CDR1 and CDR2 from the germline V gene are MNHEY and SMNVEV (reference sequence). The CDR3 has 17 amino acids. V gave up 5 bases and J gave up 2 bases; unmatched junction bases: 15. CDR3 bases: TGTGCCAGCAGTACCACCGGGGGGTTCAGGTATGCCTACGAGCAGTACTTC. Residues: CASSTTGGFRYAYEQYF.

V usage is TRBV7-2 and J usage is TRBJ2-3, with 8 positions matching TRBD2. Germline V gene data show CDR1 as SGHTA and CDR2 as FQGNSA. The CDR3 is 15 amino acids. The trim removed 0 bases at V and 5 bases at J, leaving 4 bases unmatched. The CDR3 region has the DNA TGTGCCAGCAGCTTAGCAGGGGCGGGAGGAGATACGCAGTATTTT. Protein: CASSLAGAGGDTQYF.

The V and J genes are TRBV6-5 and TRBJ1-4; a weak D match, TRBD1 (5 bases). Per germline, CDR1 MNHEY and CDR2 SVGAGI. Deletions cut 5 bases from V and 2 bases from J, with 12 bases between. The CDR3 totals 15 residues. The CDR3: CASSRGFGTNEKLFF. CDR3 bases: TGTGCCAGCAGTAGGGGTTTTGGGACTAATGAAAAACTGTTTTTT.

The genes are TRBV5-1 and TRBJ2-5, with D maybe TRBD1 (6 bases). Germline V CDR1 and CDR2: SGHRS, YFSETQ. Trimming removed 0 bases from V and 5 bases from J, with 11 bases in between. There are 14 residues in the CDR3. The CDR3 is CASSLVGGYETQYF. The DNA for the CDR3 is TGCGCCAGCAGCTTGGTTGGGGGCTATGAGACCCAGTACTTC.

This chain's CDR3 is CASSLYGTSGTHEQYF. The DNA of the CDR3 is TGTGCCAGCAGCTTGTACGGGACTAGCGGGACCCACGAGCAGTACTTC. The chain couples TRBV5-6 to TRBJ2-7, with 13 positions matching TRBD2. After removal of 1 base from V and 5 bases from J, the junction contained 6 bases not matched to a gene. The CDR3 has 16 amino acids. Germline V gives CDR1 SGHDT, CDR2 YYEEEE.

J is TRBJ2-3 and V is TRBV9; D remains unclear. The germline V gene has CDR1 SGDLS and CDR2 YYNGEE. The V end was cut by 0 bases, the J end by 5 bases, with 10 bases between. This CDR3 is built from 14 residues. In DNA, the CDR3 is TGTGCCAGCAGCGTAGACGTCAGTGGAGATACGCAGTATTTT. Protein product: CASSVDVSGDTQYF.

The chain has TRBV5-4 and TRBJ2-1, with 8 bases fitting TRBD1. CDR3 length equals 14 residues. From germline, CDR1 is SGHNT and CDR2 YYREEE (reference sequence). Germline trimming cut 1 base from V and 6 bases from J; bases unmatched to any gene: 3. CDR3: CASSLFTGGNEQFF. Here the CDR3 DNA reads TGTGCCAGCAGCTTGTTCACAGGGGGCAATGAGCAGTTCTTC.

The CDR3 DNA sequence: TGTGCCTCCTCGGGACAGATTAACTATGGCTACACCTTC. Protein sequence: CASSGQINYGYTF. V gene TRBV10-3 combines with J gene TRBJ1-2; 7 positions match TRBD1. The CDR3 loop spans 13 amino acids. J gave up 1 base and V 11 bases, and 7 bases lay outside the gene matches. CDR1 ENHRY and CDR2 SYGVKD come from the germline V gene.

The chain is built from TRBV5-5 and TRBJ2-1; 8 bases are shared with TRBD1. The germline V gene encodes CDR1 SGHKS and CDR2 YYEKEE (reference sequence). The length of the CDR3 is 15 residues. Losses at the gene ends were 3 bases for V and 0 bases for J; bases not matched to a gene: 2. The CDR3 DNA sequence: TGTGCCAGCAGCTGGGACAGGAACTCCTACAATGAGCAGTTCTTC. Translation gives CASSWDRNSYNEQFF.

The genes are TRBV29-1 and TRBJ2-2, with 12 bases aligning to TRBD2. The V gene end was trimmed by 4 bases and the J gene end by 3 bases; junction bases not matched to a gene: 6. Germline values: CDR1 SQVTM, CDR2 ANQGSEA. The CDR3 loop spans 16 amino acids. The CDR3 DNA follows: TGCAGCGTTGCCGCGACTAGCGGGGGTCACACCGGGGAGCTGTTTTTT. Its translation is CSVAATSGGHTGELFF.

V and J are TRBV18 and TRBJ1-1; 9 positions agree with TRBD1. Germline CDR1 reads KGHSH; CDR2 reads LQKENI. This CDR3 comprises 16 residues. V trimming: 3 bases; J trimming: 5 bases; junction bases outside the gene matches: 10. For the CDR3, the DNA is TGTGCCAGCTCACCGAGCACAGGGGGCACGAGGACTGAAGCTTTCTTT. It codes for CASSPSTGGTRTEAFF.

The V gene is TRBV7-9, the J gene TRBJ1-2; D gene ambiguous. CDR3 size: 14 residues. Trimming removed 3 bases from V and 0 bases from J, with 8 bases in between. Germline V gene sequence: CDR1 SEHNR, CDR2 FQNEAQ (reference sequence). The CDR3 region has the DNA TGTGCCAGCAGCTTGAGGGCCGCTAACTATGGCTACACCTTC. Translating it yields CASSLRAANYGYTF.